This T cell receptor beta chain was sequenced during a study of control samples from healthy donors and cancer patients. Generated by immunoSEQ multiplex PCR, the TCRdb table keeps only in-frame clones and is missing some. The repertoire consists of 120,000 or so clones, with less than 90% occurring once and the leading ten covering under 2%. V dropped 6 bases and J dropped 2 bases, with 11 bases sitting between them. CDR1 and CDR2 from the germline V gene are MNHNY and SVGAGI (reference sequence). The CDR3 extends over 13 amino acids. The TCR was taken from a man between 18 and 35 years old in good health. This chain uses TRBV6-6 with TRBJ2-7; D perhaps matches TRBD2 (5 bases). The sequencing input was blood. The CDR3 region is CASSRDGAYEQYF. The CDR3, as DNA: TGTGCCAGCAGCCGAGACGGGGCCTACGAGCAGTACTTC.